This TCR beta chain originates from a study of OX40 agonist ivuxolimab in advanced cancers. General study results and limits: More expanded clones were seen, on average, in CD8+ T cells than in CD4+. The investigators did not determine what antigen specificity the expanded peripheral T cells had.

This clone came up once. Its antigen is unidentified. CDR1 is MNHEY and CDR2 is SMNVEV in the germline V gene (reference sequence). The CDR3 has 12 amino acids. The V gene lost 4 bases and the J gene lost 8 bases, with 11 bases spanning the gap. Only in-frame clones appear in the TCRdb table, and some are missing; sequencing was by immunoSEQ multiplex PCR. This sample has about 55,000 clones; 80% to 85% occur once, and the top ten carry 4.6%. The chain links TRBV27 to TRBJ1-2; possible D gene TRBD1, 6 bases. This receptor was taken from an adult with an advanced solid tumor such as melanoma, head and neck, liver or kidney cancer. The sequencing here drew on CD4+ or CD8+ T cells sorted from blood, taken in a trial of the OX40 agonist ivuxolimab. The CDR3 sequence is CASSSDRGGYTF. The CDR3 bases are TGTGCCAGCAGTTCGGACAGAGGGGGCTACACCTTC.